The sequence of this T cell receptor (beta chain) was determined in a study of metastatic and nonmetastatic thyroid tumors. TCRdb re-clonotyped the PCR reads through MiXCR. This sample has fewer than 30,000 clones; under 20% occur once, and the top ten carry approximately 4.8%. The CDR3 has 15 residues. Trimming cost V 1 base and J 5 bases; bases outside gene matches: 7. The V gene's germline CDR1 is DFQATT and CDR2 SNEGSKA (reference sequence). Thyroid surgery took place with no prior treatment in any patient. This clone was recorded at least ten times. The antigen is not known. General study results and limits: A significant increase in TCR beta diversity was reportedly seen in malignant thyroid tumors relative to benign nodules, in blood and tumor.

The rearrangement uses TRBV20-1 and TRBJ2-3; the match to TRBD2 covers 9 bases. The TCR originated in a female donor with papillary thyroid cancer or a benign thyroid nodule (not recorded which). Some clones in this sample may be carry-over from other donors' samples. Material for sequencing was blood. CDR3 in DNA: TGCAGTGCTAGAGTCGCTAGCGGGGCACAAGATACGCAGTATTTT. As protein: CSARVASGAQDTQYF.